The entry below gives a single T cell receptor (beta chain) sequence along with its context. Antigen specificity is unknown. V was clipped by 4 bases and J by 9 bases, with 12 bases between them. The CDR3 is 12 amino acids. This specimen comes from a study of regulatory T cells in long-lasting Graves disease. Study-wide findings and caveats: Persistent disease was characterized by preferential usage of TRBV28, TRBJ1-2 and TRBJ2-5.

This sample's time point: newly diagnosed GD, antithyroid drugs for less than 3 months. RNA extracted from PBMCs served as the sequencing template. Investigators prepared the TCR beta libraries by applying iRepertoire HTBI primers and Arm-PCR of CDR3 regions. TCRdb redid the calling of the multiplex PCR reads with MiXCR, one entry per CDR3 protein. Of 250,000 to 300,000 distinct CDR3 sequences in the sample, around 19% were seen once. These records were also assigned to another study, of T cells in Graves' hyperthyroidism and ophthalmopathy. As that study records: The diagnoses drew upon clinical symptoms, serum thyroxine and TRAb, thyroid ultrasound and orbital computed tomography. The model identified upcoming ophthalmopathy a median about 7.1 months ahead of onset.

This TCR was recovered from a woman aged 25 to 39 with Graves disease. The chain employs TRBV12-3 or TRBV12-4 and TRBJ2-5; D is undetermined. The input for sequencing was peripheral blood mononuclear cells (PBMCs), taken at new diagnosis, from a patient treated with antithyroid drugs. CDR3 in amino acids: CASSYYSSAQYF. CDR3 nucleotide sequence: TGTGCCAGCAGTTATTACTCCTCGGCCCAGTACTTC.